The 28 T cell receptor beta chains given below trace back to one sample, sequenced in a study of T cells expressing NK-cell markers. Each CDR3 protein gets one entry in TCRdb, which reprocessed the 5' RACE reads and gives no DNA. Its table records a few hundred thousand distinct CDR3 sequences. The sequencing input was blood T cells: a sorted CD56 or NKG2C T cell subset, CD4+ or CD8+ T cells, or bulk PBMC T cells (not recorded which). These receptors were taken from a man aged 18-75 years in good health.

The gene calls are TRBV5-1 and TRBJ2-1; the D call from TCRdb, TRBD2, cannot be confirmed without DNA. The CDR3 contains 14 residues. CDR1 SGHRS and CDR2 YFSETQ come from the germline V gene. CDR3 protein: CASSSSGGLSEQFF.

V is TRBV6-1 and J is TRBJ2-4. The V gene's germline CDR1 is MNHNS and CDR2 SASEGT. CDR3 length: 16 residues. CDR3 sequence reads: CASSEFQGVAKNIQYF.

The chain joins TRBV3-1 to TRBJ2-5; TCRdb's assignment of TRBD2 cannot be checked, as there is no DNA. The CDR3 sequence is 15 residues long. Per germline, CDR1 LGHDT and CDR2 YNNKEL (reference sequence). The CDR3: CASTPTSGFGETQYF.

The chain uses TRBV6-5 and TRBJ2-1; TCRdb's D call, TRBD1, is unchecked because there is no DNA. This CDR3 is 18 amino acids long. Germline CDR1 MNHEY, CDR2 SVGAGI. The CDR3 loop is CASSYRYPGTGPYNEQFF.

The V call is TRBV12-3 or TRBV12-4, the J call TRBJ2-1; absent DNA, TCRdb's TRBD2 call cannot be checked. The CDR3 runs 17 residues. CDR3 protein: CASSPPGLAGGGNEQFF.

This rearrangement joins TRBV20-1 to TRBJ2-7; with no DNA, the TCRdb D assignment of TRBD2 cannot be verified. CDR1 and CDR2 (germline): DFQATT, SNEGSKA (reference sequence). This CDR3 comprises 17 residues. CDR3 amino acids: CSATGVAGAPDSYEQYF.

This chain links TRBV20-1 with TRBJ1-4; TCRdb's D call of TRBD1 is untestable without DNA. Germline-derived CDR1 and CDR2 are DFQATT and SNEGSKA (reference sequence). CDR3 length: 14 amino acids. The CDR3 loop reads CSARGRDRNEKLFF.

The chain couples TRBV7-2 to TRBJ2-3; the TRBD2 assignment by TCRdb is unverifiable without DNA. Germline V gives CDR1 SGHTA, CDR2 FQGNSA. The CDR3 length is 17 residues. CDR3 in amino acids: CASSAHLLAGGKDTQYF.

The chain uses TRBV5-4 and TRBJ2-1; TCRdb's D gene call, TRBD1, goes unchecked for lack of DNA. Germline lookup yields CDR1 SGHNT and CDR2 YYREEE (reference sequence). There are 14 residues in the CDR3. CDR3 sequence: CASFRDRRGNEQFF. The full variable domain, completed using reference TRBV5-4 and TRBJ2-1, is ETGVTQSPTHLIKTRGQQVTLRCSSQSGHNTVSWYQQALGQGPQFIFQYYREEENGRGNFPPRFSGLQFPNYSSELNVNALELDDSALYLCASFRDRRGNEQFFGPGTRLTVL.

CDR3 loop: CASSTRASRTDTQYF. The chain uses TRBV3-1 and TRBJ2-3; TCRdb picks TRBD2, but there is no DNA to check that call. Germline V CDR1 and CDR2: LGHDT, YNNKEL (reference sequence). This CDR3 has 15 amino acids.

This sequence joins TRBV7-2 and TRBJ2-5. Germline loops: CDR1 SGHTA, CDR2 FQGNSA. The length of the CDR3 is 13 residues. The CDR3 here is CASSLSGSGIQYF.

This chain joins TRBV4-1 and TRBJ2-7; TCRdb selects TRBD2, and the lack of DNA leaves this call unchecked. This CDR3 is built from 16 residues. The germline V gene encodes CDR1 MGHRA and CDR2 YSYEKL. The CDR3 loop reads CASSQVIGLAGEEQYF.

V and J are TRBV2 and TRBJ2-3; checking the TCRdb D call of TRBD2 is not possible without DNA. Looked up from germline, CDR1 is SNHLY and CDR2 is FYNNEI. The CDR3 runs 15 residues. This CDR3 is CASSVSTSITDTQYF. Variable domain in full (rest from reference TRBV2 and TRBJ2-3): EPEVTQTPSHQVTQMGQEVILRCVPISNHLYFYWYRQILGQKVEFLVSFYNNEISEKSEIFDDQFSVERPDGSNFTLKIRSTKLEDSAMYFCASSVSTSITDTQYFGPGTRLTVL.

The V and J genes are TRBV12-3 or TRBV12-4 and TRBJ1-1; lacking DNA, the TRBD1 call made by TCRdb goes unchecked. CDR3 size: 20 residues. CDR3 sequence reads: CASSLRRGIPGQRMNTEAFF.

This chain uses TRBV7-2 with TRBJ1-2. This CDR3 has 16 residues. CDR1 is SGHTA, CDR2 FQGNSA, per germline. This CDR3 reads CASSLGGMEGVYGYTF.

This clonotype counts as medium-sized (0.01 to 0.1%) by frequency. The chain is built from TRBV6-1 and TRBJ2-3. Germline loops: CDR1 MNHNS, CDR2 SASEGT. This CDR3 comprises 13 residues. This chain's CDR3 is CASSEDIADTQYF.

The CDR3 reads CASRRDTLNTEAFF. The chain has TRBV28 and TRBJ1-1; TCRdb's assignment of TRBD1 cannot be checked, as there is no DNA. Germline values: CDR1 MDHEN, CDR2 SYDVKM. CDR3 size: 14 residues. The variable domain in full, completed from reference TRBV28 and TRBJ1-1, reads DVKVTQSSRYLVKRTGEKVFLECVQDMDHENMFWYRQDPGLGLRLIYFSYDVKMKEKGDIPEGYSVSREKKERFSLILESASTNQTSMYLCASRRDTLNTEAFFGQGTRLTVV.

V is TRBV6-2 or TRBV6-3 and J is TRBJ2-7; lacking DNA, the TRBD2 call made by TCRdb goes unchecked. This CDR3 contains 16 residues. Germline assignment: CDR1 MNHEY and CDR2 SVGEGT. CDR3 residues: CASTVTLRRPPYEQYF.

The V call is TRBV20-1, the J call TRBJ2-7; as DNA is missing, the TRBD2 call by TCRdb cannot be tested. CDR1 is DFQATT, CDR2 SNEGSKA, per germline (reference sequence). The length of the CDR3 is 16 residues. The CDR3 region is CSATASWGEGSYEQYF.

The gene calls are TRBV20-1 and TRBJ2-7; TCRdb proposes TRBD2, but this gene call is untestable without DNA. This CDR3 spans 13 amino acids. Germline V gene lookup returns CDR1 DFQATT and CDR2 SNEGSKA (reference sequence). This CDR3 is CSAGWTSGYEQYF.

The V call is TRBV28, the J call TRBJ2-5; TCRdb's D call of TRBD1 is untestable without DNA. This CDR3 has 15 amino acids. The germline gives CDR1 MDHEN, CDR2 SYDVKM. The CDR3 sequence is CASSPKWTDRGAQYF.

This sequence joins TRBV12-1 and TRBJ2-7; there is no DNA to check the TCRdb D call of TRBD1. TRBV12-1 constitutes a pseudogene. This CDR3 comprises 17 residues. CDR3 loop: CASSFRPPGFTSDEQYF.

The chain recombines TRBV20-1 with TRBJ2-1. There are 14 residues in the CDR3. Germline CDR1 DFQATT, CDR2 SNEGSKA (reference sequence). The CDR3 loop reads CSATELSSYNEQFF.

The gene calls are TRBV12-3 or TRBV12-4 and TRBJ2-4; the TCRdb call, TRBD2, lacks DNA for checking. This CDR3 region has 13 residues. CDR3 loop: CASSLPPGNIQYF.

The chain employs TRBV9 and TRBJ2-1; the TCRdb call, TRBD1, lacks DNA for checking. Germline V gene data show CDR1 as SGDLS and CDR2 as YYNGEE. This CDR3 has 16 residues. The CDR3 region is CASSVADRGWSNEQFF.

The chain uses TRBV20-1 and TRBJ1-6; TCRdb proposes TRBD1, but this gene call is untestable without DNA. Germline assignment: CDR1 DFQATT and CDR2 SNEGSKA (reference sequence). The CDR3 has 15 residues. CDR3 sequence reads: CSASSTGSYNSPLHF.

This chain connects TRBV3-1 to TRBJ1-6. Per germline, CDR1 LGHDT and CDR2 YNNKEL (reference sequence). The CDR3 spans 16 residues. Here the CDR3 reads CASSQGSGQRNSPLHF. Supplemented by reference TRBV3-1 and TRBJ1-6, the full variable domain reads DTAVSQTPKYLVTQMGNDKSIKCEQNLGHDTMYWYKQDSKKFLKIMFSYNNKELIINETVPNRFSPKSPDKAHLNLHINSLELGDSAVYFCASSQGSGQRNSPLHFGNGTRLTVT.

The gene calls are TRBV11-2 and TRBJ1-2. Per germline, CDR1 SGHAT and CDR2 FQNNGV. The CDR3 has 14 residues. The CDR3: CASSLNPYVYGYTF.